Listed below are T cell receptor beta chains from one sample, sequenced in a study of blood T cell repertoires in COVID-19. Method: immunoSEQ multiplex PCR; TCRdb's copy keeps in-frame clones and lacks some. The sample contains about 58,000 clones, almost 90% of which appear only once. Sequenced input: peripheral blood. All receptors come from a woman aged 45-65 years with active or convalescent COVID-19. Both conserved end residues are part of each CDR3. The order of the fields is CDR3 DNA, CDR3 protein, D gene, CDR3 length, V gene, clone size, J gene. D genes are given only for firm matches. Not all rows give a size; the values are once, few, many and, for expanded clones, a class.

CDR3nt: TGTGCCAGTAGTATTGGCGGGGCTGGAACTAATGAAAAACTGTTTTTT
CDR3aa: CASSIGGAGTNEKLFF
d_gene: .
len: 16
v_gene: TRBV19
abundance: .
j_gene: TRBJ1-4

CDR3nt: TGCAGCGTTGCCGGACAGACGGGAGGAAACACCATATATTTT
CDR3aa: CSVAGQTGGNTIYF
d_gene: .
len: 14
v_gene: TRBV29-1
abundance: .
j_gene: TRBJ1-3

CDR3nt: TGTGCCAGCTCACTTGAAACAGCGGGAGCCGCAGATACGCAGTATTTT
CDR3aa: CASSLETAGAADTQYF
d_gene: TRBD2
len: 16
v_gene: TRBV18
abundance: .
j_gene: TRBJ2-3

CDR3nt: TGCGCCAGCAGGACCGACAGGGGGCGGGGTGAAAAACTGTTTTTT
CDR3aa: CASRTDRGRGEKLFF
d_gene: TRBD1
len: 15
v_gene: TRBV5-1
abundance: .
j_gene: TRBJ1-4

CDR3nt: TGTGCCAGCAGTGTTAGGGGTTTGGGCACTGAAGCTTTCTTT
CDR3aa: CASSVRGLGTEAFF
d_gene: .
len: 14
v_gene: TRBV2
abundance: .
j_gene: TRBJ1-1

CDR3nt: TGTGCCAGCCGCAGGGGGCAGAGCAATCAGCCCCAGCATTTT
CDR3aa: CASRRGQSNQPQHF
d_gene: TRBD1
len: 14
v_gene: TRBV2
abundance: .
j_gene: TRBJ1-5

CDR3nt: TGTGCCATCAGTGAACTAGCGGGAGGCGTCTACGAGCAGTACTTC
CDR3aa: CAISELAGGVYEQYF
d_gene: TRBD2
len: 15
v_gene: TRBV10-3
abundance: .
j_gene: TRBJ2-7

CDR3nt: TGTGCCAGCAGTGGGACCGGGACAGGGGCCCTTAGCAATCAGCCCCAGCATTTT
CDR3aa: CASSGTGTGALSNQPQHF
d_gene: TRBD1
len: 18
v_gene: TRBV6-1
abundance: .
j_gene: TRBJ1-5

CDR3nt: TGTGCCAGCAGCCCCCTGATGGCCCTACAGGGGCAGTACTTC
CDR3aa: CASSPLMALQGQYF
d_gene: TRBD1
len: 14
v_gene: TRBV5-5
abundance: .
j_gene: TRBJ2-4

CDR3nt: TGCAGCGCCAATCCAGTTCAGGGAAACTATGGCTACACCTTC
CDR3aa: CSANPVQGNYGYTF
d_gene: .
len: 14
v_gene: TRBV29-1
abundance: .
j_gene: TRBJ1-2

CDR3nt: TGTGCCAGCAGCTTGGACAGGGACACTGAAGCTTTCTTT
CDR3aa: CASSLDRDTEAFF
d_gene: TRBD1
len: 13
v_gene: TRBV7-8
abundance: .
j_gene: TRBJ1-1

CDR3nt: TGTGCCAGCAGACCGGGACTAAACTCCTACGAGCAGTACTTC
CDR3aa: CASRPGLNSYEQYF
d_gene: TRBD2
len: 14
v_gene: TRBV5-4
abundance: .
j_gene: TRBJ2-7

CDR3nt: TGTGCCAGCAGTCCTACAGGGGGCACTGAAGCTTTCTTT
CDR3aa: CASSPTGGTEAFF
d_gene: TRBD1
len: 13
v_gene: TRBV2
abundance: .
j_gene: TRBJ1-1

CDR3nt: TGTGCCAGCAGCCTCGGGACTAGCGGGGGCAATGAGCAGTTCTTC
CDR3aa: CASSLGTSGGNEQFF
d_gene: TRBD2
len: 15
v_gene: TRBV28
abundance: .
j_gene: TRBJ2-1

CDR3nt: TGTGCCAGTAGTATAGACGGCGGGCTTACCTACGAGCAGTACTTC
CDR3aa: CASSIDGGLTYEQYF
d_gene: .
len: 15
v_gene: TRBV19
abundance: .
j_gene: TRBJ2-7

CDR3nt: TGTGCCATCAGTGAGTCGGGACTAGGTTACAATGAGCAGTTCTTC
CDR3aa: CAISESGLGYNEQFF
d_gene: TRBD2
len: 15
v_gene: TRBV10-3
abundance: .
j_gene: TRBJ2-1

CDR3nt: TGTGCCAGCACCAGGGACAGGGACTCTGGAAACACCATATATTTT
CDR3aa: CASTRDRDSGNTIYF
d_gene: TRBD1
len: 15
v_gene: TRBV9
abundance: .
j_gene: TRBJ1-3

CDR3nt: TGCGCCAGCAAAGCGCTGACAGGGGGTTATGGCTACACCTTC
CDR3aa: CASKALTGGYGYTF
d_gene: TRBD1
len: 14
v_gene: TRBV5-1
abundance: .
j_gene: TRBJ1-2

CDR3nt: TGTGCCAGCAGTAAGGACAGGGAAGATCAGCCCCAGCATTTT
CDR3aa: CASSKDREDQPQHF
d_gene: TRBD1
len: 14
v_gene: TRBV6-5
abundance: few
j_gene: TRBJ1-5

CDR3nt: TGTGCCAGCAGCTTAGTAGTGGGGGACAGAGCAAACACTGAAGCTTTCTTT
CDR3aa: CASSLVVGDRANTEAFF
d_gene: TRBD1
len: 17
v_gene: TRBV7-2
abundance: .
j_gene: TRBJ1-1

CDR3nt: TGTGCCAGCAGCTCCTACTCGACTAGCTACCCTGAGCAGTTCTTC
CDR3aa: CASSSYSTSYPEQFF
d_gene: TRBD2
len: 15
v_gene: TRBV9
abundance: .
j_gene: TRBJ2-1

CDR3nt: TGTGCCACCTTAGGACTAGCGGGTCGAGATACGCAGTATTTT
CDR3aa: CATLGLAGRDTQYF
d_gene: TRBD2
len: 14
v_gene: TRBV2
abundance: .
j_gene: TRBJ2-3

CDR3nt: TGTGCCAGCAGTTGGGGACTGTCACCGAACACCGGGGAGCTGTTTTTT
CDR3aa: CASSWGLSPNTGELFF
d_gene: .
len: 16
v_gene: TRBV28
abundance: .
j_gene: TRBJ2-2

CDR3nt: TGTGCCAGCAGGGCCGGGACAGATTATTCCTACGAGCAGTACTTC
CDR3aa: CASRAGTDYSYEQYF
d_gene: TRBD1
len: 15
v_gene: TRBV2
abundance: .
j_gene: TRBJ2-7

CDR3nt: TGTGCCACCTCGCGGGGAGGGACGGATCAGCCCCAGCATTTT
CDR3aa: CATSRGGTDQPQHF
d_gene: .
len: 14
v_gene: TRBV27
abundance: few
j_gene: TRBJ1-5

CDR3nt: TGTGCCAGCACCCTTGGGCCAGATACGCAGTATTTT
CDR3aa: CASTLGPDTQYF
d_gene: .
len: 12
v_gene: TRBV6-5
abundance: once
j_gene: TRBJ2-3

CDR3nt: TGTGCCAGCAGCGTAGAGGGCAGGGGAGACCGGGATGGCTACACCTTC
CDR3aa: CASSVEGRGDRDGYTF
d_gene: .
len: 16
v_gene: TRBV9
abundance: .
j_gene: TRBJ1-2

CDR3nt: TGCAGTGCTAGTCCCCTAGCGGGAGTCGGCTATGAGCAGTTCTTC
CDR3aa: CSASPLAGVGYEQFF
d_gene: TRBD2
len: 15
v_gene: TRBV20-1
abundance: .
j_gene: TRBJ2-1

CDR3nt: TGTGCCAGCAGTGAAGCGCATGACAACTCTGAAGCTTTCTTT
CDR3aa: CASSEAHDNSEAFF
d_gene: .
len: 14
v_gene: TRBV2
abundance: large
j_gene: TRBJ1-1

CDR3nt: TGTGCCAGCAGTGACGTCAGTATGAACACTGAAGCTTTCTTT
CDR3aa: CASSDVSMNTEAFF
d_gene: .
len: 14
v_gene: TRBV2
abundance: .
j_gene: TRBJ1-1

CDR3nt: TGTGCCAGCAGCGTTAGCGGGAGGGCCTTATACGATGAGCAGTTCTTC
CDR3aa: CASSVSGRALYDEQFF
d_gene: TRBD2
len: 16
v_gene: TRBV7-9
abundance: .
j_gene: TRBJ2-1

CDR3nt: TGTGCCAGCAGTTTAGGGGGAGGGAGTGGCTACACCTTC
CDR3aa: CASSLGGGSGYTF
d_gene: .
len: 13
v_gene: TRBV27
abundance: .
j_gene: TRBJ1-2

CDR3nt: TGTGCCAGCAGCCCTTTTACACTGAACACTGAAGCTTTCTTT
CDR3aa: CASSPFTLNTEAFF
d_gene: .
len: 14
v_gene: TRBV28
abundance: .
j_gene: TRBJ1-1

CDR3nt: TGTGCCAGTAGCCCTATAGGCTACACCTTC
CDR3aa: CASSPIGYTF
d_gene: .
len: 10
v_gene: TRBV19
abundance: .
j_gene: TRBJ1-2

CDR3nt: TGTGCCAGCAGCCAAGATCAGGGGCAGGGCCAGCCCCAGCATTTT
CDR3aa: CASSQDQGQGQPQHF
d_gene: .
len: 15
v_gene: TRBV3-1/TRBV3-2
abundance: .
j_gene: TRBJ1-5

CDR3nt: TGTGCCAGCAGTTCAGCCGGGACAGGGAGCCGCTATAGCAATCAGCCCCAGCATTTT
CDR3aa: CASSSAGTGSRYSNQPQHF
d_gene: TRBD1
len: 19
v_gene: TRBV28
abundance: .
j_gene: TRBJ1-5

CDR3nt: TGTGCCAGCGGGACCCTCCAAACTAGCGGAGCCTCCTACGAGCAGTACTTC
CDR3aa: CASGTLQTSGASYEQYF
d_gene: TRBD2
len: 17
v_gene: TRBV11-2
abundance: .
j_gene: TRBJ2-7

CDR3nt: TGTGCCAGCAGCTCCGACTCCCATAACACCGGGGAGCTGTTTTTT
CDR3aa: CASSSDSHNTGELFF
d_gene: .
len: 15
v_gene: TRBV5-6
abundance: .
j_gene: TRBJ2-2

CDR3nt: TGTGCCAGCAGGCCTACAGGGGGCTCCCGTGGCTACACCTTC
CDR3aa: CASRPTGGSRGYTF
d_gene: TRBD1
len: 14
v_gene: TRBV6-6
abundance: .
j_gene: TRBJ1-2

CDR3nt: TGTGCCAGCAGTGAATGGACTAGCGGCTTTAATGAGCAGTTCTTC
CDR3aa: CASSEWTSGFNEQFF
d_gene: TRBD2
len: 15
v_gene: TRBV6-1
abundance: .
j_gene: TRBJ2-1

CDR3nt: TGCAGCGCATTGACAAGCAACTCTGGAAACACCATATATTTT
CDR3aa: CSALTSNSGNTIYF
d_gene: .
len: 14
v_gene: TRBV29-1
abundance: .
j_gene: TRBJ1-3

CDR3nt: TGTGCCAGCAGTTCCCTCCCGACAGAGCACGACACTGAAGCTTTCTTT
CDR3aa: CASSSLPTEHDTEAFF
d_gene: .
len: 16
v_gene: TRBV28
abundance: .
j_gene: TRBJ1-1

CDR3nt: TGCGCCAGCAGCTTGACGAAGGAGGCTAGCGGGAGAATCGATGAGCAGTTCTTC
CDR3aa: CASSLTKEASGRIDEQFF
d_gene: TRBD2
len: 18
v_gene: TRBV5-1
abundance: once
j_gene: TRBJ2-1

CDR3nt: TGTGCCAGCAGTTCTGGACTCTACAATGAGCAGTTCTTC
CDR3aa: CASSSGLYNEQFF
d_gene: .
len: 13
v_gene: TRBV12-3/TRBV12-4
abundance: .
j_gene: TRBJ2-1

CDR3nt: TGTGCCAGCAGCCCCGGGACAGGGGTCCACGAGCAGTACTTC
CDR3aa: CASSPGTGVHEQYF
d_gene: TRBD1
len: 14
v_gene: TRBV9
abundance: .
j_gene: TRBJ2-7

CDR3nt: TGTGCCAGCAGTCATCCAGGGTCTCCTGAAGCTTTCTTT
CDR3aa: CASSHPGSPEAFF
d_gene: .
len: 13
v_gene: TRBV12-3/TRBV12-4
abundance: .
j_gene: TRBJ1-1

CDR3nt: TGTGCCAGCAGTTACTCGGGCAGACAAAACACTGAAGCTTTCTTT
CDR3aa: CASSYSGRQNTEAFF
d_gene: .
len: 15
v_gene: TRBV6-5
abundance: once
j_gene: TRBJ1-1

CDR3nt: TGTGCCAGCAGCCAAGGGACAGGGGACTACGAGCAGTACTTC
CDR3aa: CASSQGTGDYEQYF
d_gene: TRBD1
len: 14
v_gene: TRBV4-2
abundance: once
j_gene: TRBJ2-7

CDR3nt: TGTGCCAGTAGTTTCGCTGGGGCGAGCTCCTATAATTCACCCCTCCACTTT
CDR3aa: CASSFAGASSYNSPLHF
d_gene: .
len: 17
v_gene: TRBV19
abundance: .
j_gene: TRBJ1-6

CDR3nt: TGCGCCAGCAGCTCTGCCACAGGGGGCTCTAACACTGAAGCTTTCTTT
CDR3aa: CASSSATGGSNTEAFF
d_gene: TRBD1
len: 16
v_gene: TRBV5-1
abundance: .
j_gene: TRBJ1-1

CDR3nt: TGTGCCAGCGGTAACCATGGAGGGGAACATTTTTACGAGCAGTACTTC
CDR3aa: CASGNHGGEHFYEQYF
d_gene: .
len: 16
v_gene: TRBV28
abundance: .
j_gene: TRBJ2-7

CDR3nt: TGTGCCAGCAGGAGGGACAGGGCTGAACCTAGCAATCAGCCCCAGCATTTT
CDR3aa: CASRRDRAEPSNQPQHF
d_gene: TRBD1
len: 17
v_gene: TRBV2
abundance: .
j_gene: TRBJ1-5

CDR3nt: TGTGCCAGCACCCTGAGAGGGGGGGAAGTTGGGCCAGATACGCAGTATTTT
CDR3aa: CASTLRGGEVGPDTQYF
d_gene: .
len: 17
v_gene: TRBV13
abundance: .
j_gene: TRBJ2-3

CDR3nt: TGTGCCAGCAACGAGGGACTAGCGGGAGGCACCTACGAGCAGTACTTC
CDR3aa: CASNEGLAGGTYEQYF
d_gene: TRBD2
len: 16
v_gene: TRBV2
abundance: .
j_gene: TRBJ2-7

CDR3nt: TGCGCCAGCAGCCAAGCCGAGACAGGGCACAGCAATCAGCCCCAGCATTTT
CDR3aa: CASSQAETGHSNQPQHF
d_gene: TRBD1
len: 17
v_gene: TRBV4-1
abundance: .
j_gene: TRBJ1-5

CDR3nt: TGTGCCAGCAGGGACAGCTATTATAATTCACCCCTCCACTTT
CDR3aa: CASRDSYYNSPLHF
d_gene: .
len: 14
v_gene: TRBV27
abundance: .
j_gene: TRBJ1-6

CDR3nt: TGTGCCAGCAGGGGGGGGCCGGGGATGAACACTGAAGCTTTCTTT
CDR3aa: CASRGGPGMNTEAFF
d_gene: .
len: 15
v_gene: TRBV6-6
abundance: .
j_gene: TRBJ1-1